The 14 T cell receptor beta chains below come from one sample, sequenced in a study of shared clonotypes between healthy human individuals. Produced via immunoSEQ multiplex PCR; TCRdb's table is partial and in-frame only. The sample holds about 2.3 million clones, approximately 93% seen once. Sequenced material: naive CD4+ T cells from PBMCs. Subset of the sample: CD45RA+ positively selected. These receptors were obtained from a man younger than 35 in good health. Some clones in this sample may be carry-over from other donors' samples.

As DNA, the CDR3 is TGTGCCAGCAGTGACATATCCAACTTTGTAGCTTTCTTT. It codes for CASSDISNFVAFF. V and J are TRBV25-1 and TRBJ1-1; D call uncertain. The CDR3 has 13 residues. With 3 bases removed from V and 10 bases from J, the gap between germline ends came to 15 bases. Germline CDR1 reads MGHDK; CDR2 reads SYGVNS.

This chain joins TRBV4-1 and TRBJ2-1; 9 bases line up with TRBD2. CDR1 is MGHRA, CDR2 YSYEKL, per germline. This CDR3 has 16 amino acids. The J segment lost 3 bases and the V segment lost 10 bases, leaving 13 bases of the junction unmatched. In nucleotides, the CDR3 is TGCGCCACCCGCACTCTTAGCGGGAGTAACTACAATGAGCAGTTCTTC. It codes for CATRTLSGSNYNEQFF.

The rearrangement links TRBV5-1 to TRBJ2-2; D unresolved. CDR1 is SGHRS, CDR2 YFSETQ, per germline. V lost 2 bases, J lost 0 bases, and 5 bases lay in between. CDR3 length: 14 residues. The CDR3 DNA is TGCGCCAGCAGCTTCGCTACGAACACCGGGGAGCTGTTTTTT. Encoded protein: CASSFATNTGELFF. Full variable domain (missing parts from reference TRBV5-1 and TRBJ2-2): KAGVTQTPRYLIKTRGQQVTLSCSPISGHRSVSWYQQTPGQGLQFLFEYFSETQRNKGNFPGRFSGRQFSNSRSEMNVSTLELGDSALYLCASSFATNTGELFFGEGSRLTVL.

This clone was seen once. V and J are TRBV21-1 and TRBJ2-1; the table's D call, TRBD2, was not checked against the DNA. TRBV21-1 is designated a pseudogene. This CDR3 has 17 residues. The CDR3 DNA is TGTGCCAGCAGTTGCCGCGCTCCCTTGAGGTTGGACAATGAGCAGTTCTTC. Its protein is CASSCRAPLRLDNEQFF.

The chain recombines TRBV30 with TRBJ1-1; the D is unclear. The CDR3 runs 16 residues. From germline, CDR1 is GTSNPN and CDR2 SVGIG (reference sequence). Trimming left V 0 bases short and J 4 bases short, with 18 bases between. This chain's CDR3 is CAWSVKSADISTEAFF. In DNA, the CDR3 is TGTGCCTGGAGTGTAAAGAGTGCTGATATCAGCACTGAAGCTTTCTTT.

The chain joins TRBV5-4 to TRBJ2-2; no firm D call. The germline CDR1 and CDR2 sequences are SGHNT and YYREEE (reference sequence). Trimming removed 4 bases at V and 6 bases at J, with 10 bases between. The CDR3 loop spans 13 amino acids. The CDR3 loop is CASSPEGSGELFF. CDR3 nucleotides: TGTGCCAGCAGCCCGGAAGGGTCCGGGGAGCTGTTTTTT.

As for this clone: The sample holds other DNA sequences that translate to the same CDR3. The rearrangement uses TRBV28 and TRBJ1-3; D possibly corresponds to TRBD1 (5 bases). From germline, CDR1 is MDHEN and CDR2 SYDVKM. Trimming removed 3 bases at V and 1 base at J, with 10 bases between. The CDR3 runs 15 residues. CDR3 protein: CASSFQGLSGNTIYF. The CDR3 nucleotides are TGTGCCAGCAGTTTTCAGGGTTTATCTGGAAACACCATATATTTT.

The CDR3 DNA is TGTGCCAGCAGTTTAAACGGGGGCTTCTATGGCTACACCTTC. Translated, it gives CASSLNGGFYGYTF. The chain uses TRBV28 and TRBJ1-2, with a tentative D call TRBD1 (6 bases). The CDR3 runs 14 residues. V lost 2 bases to trimming and J lost 4 bases, with 11 bases between them. CDR1 is MDHEN and CDR2 is SYDVKM in the germline V gene.

The chain is built from TRBV4-1 and TRBJ2-1; no clear D. The CDR3 is 12 amino acids. The V end was cut by 4 bases, the J end by 10 bases, with 11 bases between. Germline V gives CDR1 MGHRA, CDR2 YSYEKL. The CDR3 loop is CASSRPPQEQFF. CDR3 nucleotide sequence: TGCGCCAGCAGCCGCCCCCCCCAAGAGCAGTTCTTC.

This rearrangement joins TRBV4-1 to TRBJ1-3; 8 positions match TRBD1. The V segment lost 3 bases and the J segment 0 bases; nucleotides outside the gene matches: 1. Germline CDR1 and CDR2: MGHRA and YSYEKL. The CDR3 consists of 15 residues. The CDR3 DNA reads TGCGCCAGCAGCCAGACAGGGGTCTCTGGAAACACCATATATTTT. It encodes CASSQTGVSGNTIYF.

The rearrangement joins TRBV6-6 to TRBJ2-7; 9 bases are shared with TRBD1. Looked up from germline, CDR1 is MNHNY and CDR2 is SVGAGI (reference sequence). Germline trimming cut 2 bases from V and 5 bases from J; bases unmatched to any gene: 7. There are 15 residues in the CDR3. The CDR3 region is CASSYRGQGGHEQYF. CDR3 in DNA: TGTGCCAGCAGTTACCGGGGACAGGGTGGGCACGAGCAGTACTTC.

CDR3 sequence reads: CASSLTSGHYNEQFF. The DNA for the CDR3 is TGCGCCAGCAGCTTGACTAGCGGACACTACAATGAGCAGTTCTTC. The V and J genes are TRBV5-1 and TRBJ2-1; 8 positions match TRBD2. This CDR3 comprises 15 residues. From germline, CDR1 is SGHRS and CDR2 YFSETQ. V lost 1 base to trimming and J lost 3 bases; unmatched junction nucleotides: 3.

This clone was counted a single time. The chain couples TRBV2 to TRBJ2-6; 9 positions agree with TRBD1. There are 16 residues in the CDR3. V gave up 8 bases and J gave up 1 base; unmatched junction bases: 6. In germline, CDR1 is SNHLY, CDR2 FYNNEI. DNA for the CDR3: TGTGCCAGCGAGACAGGGGGATGGTCTGGGGCCAACGTCCTGACTTTC. Translating gives CASETGGWSGANVLTF.

The genes are TRBV30 and TRBJ2-3; 9 bases map to TRBD2. Per germline, CDR1 GTSNPN and CDR2 SVGIG (reference sequence). Germline trimming cut 0 bases from V and 2 bases from J; bases unmatched to any gene: 6. This CDR3 contains 16 residues. This chain's CDR3 is CAWSVKREAITDTQYF. The CDR3 coding sequence is TGTGCCTGGAGTGTTAAGCGGGAGGCCATCACAGATACGCAGTATTTT.